A selection of T cell receptor beta chains follows, all from one sample in a study of T cells after yellow fever vaccination. MiXCR, applied by TCRdb to the 5' RACE reads, yields one record per CDR3 protein. The sample shows around 340,000 distinct CDR3 sequences, about 12% of them seen only once. Sequencing was performed on CD4+ T cells sorted from PBMCs, taken 15 days after the yellow fever booster vaccination. These receptors were taken from a man aged 18 to 30 who received the YFV17D yellow fever vaccine. The CDR3 runs from the conserved cysteine through the conserved F or W. Each record gives: J gene, D gene, V gene, clone size, CDR3 DNA, CDR3 protein. The D gene is left open where the match is weak. Size tells how often a clone was seen (once, few, many) or the class of an expanded clone, and some rows leave it out.

TRBJ1-2 - TRBV13 few TGTGCCAGCAGCCCCAAGTTATCCTCCTATGGCTACACCTTC CASSPKLSSYGYTF
TRBJ1-5 - TRBV10-1 - TGCGCCAGCAGTGAGAACGGGAGGCCCCAGCATTTT CASSENGRPQHF
TRBJ2-3 - TRBV4-2 - TGCGCCAGCAGCCAAGACGTGGGGGCTAGCACAGATACGCAGTATTTT CASSQDVGASTDTQYF
TRBJ1-1 - TRBV6-2/TRBV6-3 few TGTGCCAGCAGAGAGCCCAGCACTGAAGCTTTCTTT CASREPSTEAFF
TRBJ1-1 - TRBV12-3/TRBV12-4 - TGTGCCAGCAGTTCTGAGGTGGAGGGGAACACTGAAGCTTTCTTT CASSSEVEGNTEAFF
TRBJ2-5 - TRBV29-1 many TGCACGGCCGGAAACCAAGAGACCCAGTACTTC CTAGNQETQYF
TRBJ2-4 - TRBV7-9 - TGTGCCAGCAGCTTTTCGACCCGGGACGACATTCAGTACTTC CASSFSTRDDIQYF
TRBJ1-2 - TRBV5-4 - TGTGCCAGCACCGTACAAGGGGATGGCTACACCTTC CASTVQGDGYTF
TRBJ2-5 - TRBV7-2 few TGTGCCAGCAGCTTTACGGGACACTTCCAAGAGACCCAGTACTTC CASSFTGHFQETQYF
TRBJ1-2 - TRBV28 many TGTGCCAGCAGCGCCGGGACGGTCTATGGCTACACCTTC CASSAGTVYGYTF
TRBJ2-7 TRBD1 TRBV7-9 - TGTGCCAGCAGCTCCGTGGGGACAGTCTCCTACGAGCAGTACTTC CASSSVGTVSYEQYF
TRBJ1-5 - TRBV4-2 - TGTGCCAGCAGCCCGACCCGTCAGCCCCAGCATTTT CASSPTRQPQHF
TRBJ1-2 - TRBV5-1 few TGCGCCAGCAGCTTGTATCTCCAAGGAAGGGATGGCTACACCTTC CASSLYLQGRDGYTF
TRBJ1-5 - TRBV28 - TGTGCCCACAATGGCCAGGGGATTTATCAGCCCCAGCATTTT CAHNGQGIYQPQHF
TRBJ1-5 - TRBV6-5 few TGTGCCAGCAGTTACTCGTCAAAAGTAGCCCAGCATTTT CASSYSSKVAQHF
TRBJ1-4 - TRBV6-6 many TGTGCCAGCAGGGGTAACAGGGCCGAGTATGAAAAACTGTTTTTT CASRGNRAEYEKLFF
TRBJ2-7 TRBD1 TRBV5-1 - TGCGCCAGCAGCGCCCCTGACAGGGGAAACGAGCAGTACTTC CASSAPDRGNEQYF
TRBJ2-1 - TRBV5-1 many TGCGCCAGCAGCTTCGGGGCAAGAACACTCCGCCCTTACTACAATGAGCAGTTCTTC CASSFGARTLRPYYNEQFF
TRBJ2-3 - TRBV20-1 few TGCAGTGCTAGAGATCCCGGCTTTAAGCAGTATTTT CSARDPGFKQYF
TRBJ2-1 - TRBV7-2 - TGTGCCAGCAGCTTAGTACTGGGGATGCGGGATGAGCAGTTCTTC CASSLVLGMRDEQFF
TRBJ1-2 - TRBV25-1 many TGTGCCAGCAGTGTCGGACCTAACTATGGCTACACCTTC CASSVGPNYGYTF
TRBJ1-2 - TRBV5-4 - TGTGCCAGCAGCAGCCCTGCCCTTCGAGGCTACACCTTC CASSSPALRGYTF
TRBJ1-5 - TRBV18 few TGTGCCAGCTCACCAGGGGGGGAGAGCTATCAGCCCCAGCATTTT CASSPGGESYQPQHF
TRBJ1-2 - TRBV11-2 - TGTGCCAGCAGCTTAGATCGGAGTGGCAGGGTGGAGGATGGCTACACCTTC CASSLDRSGRVEDGYTF
TRBJ2-1 TRBD1 TRBV6-6 many TGTGCCAGCAGTTACCCGACAGGGATGGACAATGAGCAGTTCTTC CASSYPTGMDNEQFF
TRBJ1-4 TRBD1 TRBV4-2 many TGTGCCAGCGGGACAGGGGGCGTGGATGAAAAACTGTTTTTT CASGTGGVDEKLFF
TRBJ1-5 TRBD1 TRBV4-1 - TGCGCCAGCAGCCAAGTTGAACAGGGGATTCGTCAGCCCCAGCATTTT CASSQVEQGIRQPQHF
TRBJ1-2 TRBD1 TRBV20-1 - TGCAGTGCTGATGACAGGGATAACTATGGCTACACCTTC CSADDRDNYGYTF
TRBJ2-2 TRBD2 TRBV4-2 - TGTGCCAGCAGCCCTCGGACTAGCAGCACCGGGGAGCTGTTTTTT CASSPRTSSTGELFF
TRBJ1-2 - TRBV13 - TGTGCCAGCAGCTTAGTCCCAGGGGCGCAGGGCTACACCTTC CASSLVPGAQGYTF
TRBJ1-6 - TRBV20-1 few TGCAGTGCATCGCAGAATTCACCCCTCCACTTT CSASQNSPLHF
TRBJ1-2 TRBD1 TRBV7-9 few TGTGCCAGCAGCTTAATCGGACAGGGAATAAGGGGCTACACCTTC CASSLIGQGIRGYTF
TRBJ1-2 TRBD1 TRBV4-1 - TGCGCCAGCAGCCAGGACGGACAGGGGCGCTATGGCTACACCTTC CASSQDGQGRYGYTF